Listed below are T cell receptor beta chains from one sample, sequenced in a study of blood T cell repertoires in COVID-19. Some clones are missing from TCRdb's copy, which holds only in-frame ones; the method was immunoSEQ multiplex PCR. This table has roughly 500,000 clones, less than 90% appearing once. Sequencing used PBMCs or T cells enriched from blood (not recorded which). These TCRs come from a woman aged 60-75 years who had recovered from COVID-19. Both conserved end residues are part of each CDR3. The order of the fields is CDR3 DNA, CDR3 protein, clone size, J gene, V gene, D gene. A D gene is named only where the DNA matches it firmly. Where a row states a size, it is once, few, many or the class of an expanded clone; other rows omit it.

CDR3 DNA: TGTGCCAGCAGCCTTAGCCGGATCTTAGCTAACTATGGCTACACCTTC
CDR3 protein: CASSLSRILANYGYTF
clone size: few
J gene: TRBJ1-2
V gene: TRBV7-2
D gene: .

CDR3 DNA: TGTGCCAGCAGTGAACTACAAGCGGGCGGCTACACCTTC
CDR3 protein: CASSELQAGGYTF
clone size: .
J gene: TRBJ1-2
V gene: TRBV6-1
D gene: .

CDR3 DNA: TGTGCCAGATTTCAATGGTTGGGGAGCACTGAAGCTTTCTTT
CDR3 protein: CARFQWLGSTEAFF
clone size: .
J gene: TRBJ1-1
V gene: TRBV7-5
D gene: .

CDR3 DNA: TGTGCCAGCAGCTTAGCGCCGGGGTATGGCTACACCTTC
CDR3 protein: CASSLAPGYGYTF
clone size: once
J gene: TRBJ1-2
V gene: TRBV7-2
D gene: .

CDR3 DNA: TGTGCCAGCAGTGAAGAGGGGAGGGGGGTTAGGGAGACCCAGTACTTC
CDR3 protein: CASSEEGRGVRETQYF
clone size: once
J gene: TRBJ2-5
V gene: TRBV6-1
D gene: .

CDR3 DNA: TGCAGTGTCTATTCACCCCTCCACTTT
CDR3 protein: CSVYSPLHF
clone size: .
J gene: TRBJ1-6
V gene: TRBV20-1
D gene: .

CDR3 DNA: TGTGCCAGCAGCCCCCGTTCACCCCTCCACTTT
CDR3 protein: CASSPRSPLHF
clone size: .
J gene: TRBJ1-6
V gene: TRBV3-1/TRBV3-2
D gene: .

CDR3 DNA: TGTGCCAGCAGGCCCGACAGGGGCAGCACCGGGGAGCTGTTTTTT
CDR3 protein: CASRPDRGSTGELFF
clone size: .
J gene: TRBJ2-2
V gene: TRBV2
D gene: TRBD1

CDR3 DNA: TGCGCCAGCAGCCAATCAACAGGGATTAATCAGCCCCAGCATTTT
CDR3 protein: CASSQSTGINQPQHF
clone size: .
J gene: TRBJ1-5
V gene: TRBV10-2
D gene: .

CDR3 DNA: TGTGCCAGCAGCTTGGGCCTCCCGACCATGACAGGGAATCAGCCCCAGCATTTT
CDR3 protein: CASSLGLPTMTGNQPQHF
clone size: .
J gene: TRBJ1-5
V gene: TRBV13
D gene: TRBD1

CDR3 DNA: TGTGCCAGCTCACCCGGGGAGTCGGGCTATGGCTACACCTTC
CDR3 protein: CASSPGESGYGYTF
clone size: .
J gene: TRBJ1-2
V gene: TRBV18
D gene: .

CDR3 DNA: TGTGCCAGCAGCGTACGACAGGGGGCGAAGGTGGAGACCCAGTACTTC
CDR3 protein: CASSVRQGAKVETQYF
clone size: .
J gene: TRBJ2-5
V gene: TRBV11-2
D gene: TRBD1

CDR3 DNA: TGTGCCAGCAGTGGACTAGTTAGCGATGAGCAGTTCTTC
CDR3 protein: CASSGLVSDEQFF
clone size: once
J gene: TRBJ2-1
V gene: TRBV6-4
D gene: .

CDR3 DNA: TGTGCCAGCAGTGAGCCAGGGGATGGCTACACCTTC
CDR3 protein: CASSEPGDGYTF
clone size: .
J gene: TRBJ1-2
V gene: TRBV6-1
D gene: .

CDR3 DNA: TGTGCCAGCAGTCGGGACAGGGGTAATTCACCCCTCCACTTT
CDR3 protein: CASSRDRGNSPLHF
clone size: few
J gene: TRBJ1-6
V gene: TRBV5-4
D gene: TRBD1

CDR3 DNA: TGTGCCAGTAGTGGACAGGGGGTGATCTATGGCTACACCTTC
CDR3 protein: CASSGQGVIYGYTF
clone size: .
J gene: TRBJ1-2
V gene: TRBV19
D gene: TRBD1

CDR3 DNA: TGTGCCTCCCGAGGACAGGGGAGACCGGGGACTGAAGCTTTCTTT
CDR3 protein: CASRGQGRPGTEAFF
clone size: .
J gene: TRBJ1-1
V gene: TRBV30
D gene: TRBD1

CDR3 DNA: TGCGCCAGCAGCCCGAGGCAGCAGGGGCAAGAGACCCAGTACTTC
CDR3 protein: CASSPRQQGQETQYF
clone size: .
J gene: TRBJ2-5
V gene: TRBV5-1
D gene: .

CDR3 DNA: TGTGCCAGCAGTGAGGTAATGTCCCGGGACAGGGGCTACACCTTC
CDR3 protein: CASSEVMSRDRGYTF
clone size: .
J gene: TRBJ1-2
V gene: TRBV6-1
D gene: TRBD1

CDR3 DNA: TGTGCCAGCAGCTCTACTCCCGACAGGGGGAGAGGGAGACCCCTCCACTTT
CDR3 protein: CASSSTPDRGRGRPLHF
clone size: .
J gene: TRBJ1-6
V gene: TRBV7-8
D gene: TRBD1

CDR3 DNA: TGTGCCAGCAGTTACACCTGGACAGGCTTTCGTGGCAATCAGCCCCAGCATTTT
CDR3 protein: CASSYTWTGFRGNQPQHF
clone size: .
J gene: TRBJ1-5
V gene: TRBV6-8
D gene: TRBD1